This section outlines one T cell receptor beta chain sequence together with its context. This sample also contains other DNA sequences that code for the same CDR3. The assay was immunoSEQ multiplex PCR, and TCRdb's table has in-frame clones only and misses some. The sample holds over 50,000 clones; 70% to 90% are singletons and the top ten take 1.9%. The record originates from a study of OX40 agonist ivuxolimab in advanced cancers. The CDR3 covers 14 residues. V shed 8 bases, J shed 1 base, and the junction held 6 bases outside the gene matches. Germline V gene lookup returns CDR1 MDHEN and CDR2 SYDVKM.

This receptor was identified in an adult with an advanced solid tumor such as melanoma, head and neck, liver or kidney cancer. The V call is TRBV28, the J call TRBJ2-5, with 8 bases identical to TRBD2. The source material was CD4+ or CD8+ T cells sorted from blood, sampled in a trial of the OX40 agonist ivuxolimab. As DNA, the CDR3 is TGTGCCAGCGGGAGTGCGGGAGGCCAAGAGACCCAGTACTTC. This sequence encodes CASGSAGGQETQYF.